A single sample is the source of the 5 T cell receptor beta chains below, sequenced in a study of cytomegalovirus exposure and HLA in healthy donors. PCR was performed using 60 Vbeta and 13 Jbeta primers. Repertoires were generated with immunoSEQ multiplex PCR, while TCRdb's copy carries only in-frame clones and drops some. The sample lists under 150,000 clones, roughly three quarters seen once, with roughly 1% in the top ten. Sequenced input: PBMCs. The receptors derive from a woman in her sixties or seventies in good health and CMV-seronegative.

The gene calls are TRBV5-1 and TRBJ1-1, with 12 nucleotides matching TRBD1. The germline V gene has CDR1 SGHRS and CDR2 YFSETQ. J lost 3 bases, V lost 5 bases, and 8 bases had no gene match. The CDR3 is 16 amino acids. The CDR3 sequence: CASRSGTGGWYTEAFF. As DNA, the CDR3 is TGCGCCAGCAGGTCCGGGACAGGGGGCTGGTACACTGAAGCTTTCTTT.

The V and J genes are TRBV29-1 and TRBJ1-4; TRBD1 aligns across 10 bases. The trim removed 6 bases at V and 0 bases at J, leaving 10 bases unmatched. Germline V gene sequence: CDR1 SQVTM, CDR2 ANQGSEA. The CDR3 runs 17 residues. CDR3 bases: TGCAGCGTCGGGGGACGGGACAGGGGAACAACTAATGAAAAACTGTTTTTT. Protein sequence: CSVGGRDRGTTNEKLFF. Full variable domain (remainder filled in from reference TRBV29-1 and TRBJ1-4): SAVISQKPSRDICQRGTSLTIQCQVDSQVTMMFWYRQQPGQSLTLIATANQGSEATYESGFVIDKFPISRPNLTFSTLTVSNMSPEDSSIYLCSVGGRDRGTTNEKLFFGSGTQLSVL.

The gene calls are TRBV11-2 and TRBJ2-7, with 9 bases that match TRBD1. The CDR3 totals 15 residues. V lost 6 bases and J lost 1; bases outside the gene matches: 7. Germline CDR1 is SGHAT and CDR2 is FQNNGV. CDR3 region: CASRKQGARSYEQYF. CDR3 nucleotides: TGTGCCAGCAGAAAACAGGGGGCTAGGTCCTACGAGCAGTACTTC.

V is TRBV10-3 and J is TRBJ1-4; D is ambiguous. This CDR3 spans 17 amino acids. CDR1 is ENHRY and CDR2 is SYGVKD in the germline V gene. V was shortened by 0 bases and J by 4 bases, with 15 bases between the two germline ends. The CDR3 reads CAISESMSGVNNEKLFF. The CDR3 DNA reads TGTGCCATCAGTGAGTCAATGAGCGGGGTTAATAATGAAAAACTGTTTTTT.

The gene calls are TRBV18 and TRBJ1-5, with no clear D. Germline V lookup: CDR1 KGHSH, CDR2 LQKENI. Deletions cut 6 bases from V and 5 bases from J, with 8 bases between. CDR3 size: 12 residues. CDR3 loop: CASSTGDQPQHF. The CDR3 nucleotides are TGTGCCAGCTCCACGGGTGATCAGCCCCAGCATTTT.